Each of the 26 T cell receptor beta chains below was sequenced from the same sample in a study of blood T cells in healthy people across ages. With a J-beta primer mix and a sample-barcoded 5' primer, a second PCR ran 7 to 11 cycles. Each CDR3 protein gets one entry after TCRdb re-called the 5' RACE reads with MiXCR. The sample has hundreds of thousands of distinct CDR3 sequences, under 25% seen once. The specimen was blood. The receptor set was obtained from a man between 65 and 85 years old in good health.

A few counts support this clonotype. CDR3: CSAGQGAINYGYTF. The CDR3 DNA sequence: TGCAGTGCAGGACAGGGGGCCATTAACTATGGCTACACCTTC. The V and J genes are TRBV20-1 and TRBJ1-2; the match to TRBD1 covers 11 bases. J gave up 1 base and V 6 bases, and 4 bases lay outside the gene matches. This CDR3 has 14 amino acids. Germline V gives CDR1 DFQATT, CDR2 SNEGSKA (reference sequence).

There are a few counts of this clonotype. J is TRBJ2-7 and V is TRBV28; 11 nucleotides match TRBD2. Unmatched junction bases numbered 4, after V lost 6 bases and J lost 0 bases. The CDR3 has 15 amino acids. The germline CDR1 and CDR2 sequences are MDHEN and SYDVKM. CDR3 sequence (DNA): TGTGCCAGCAGACATACTAGCGGGAGCTCCTACGAGCAGTACTTC. Its translation: CASRHTSGSSYEQYF.

The CDR3 DNA is TGCGCCAGCAGCCAAGATCTTGTCAGACAAGAGACCCAGTACTTC. Translating gives CASSQDLVRQETQYF. This chain links TRBV4-3 with TRBJ2-5; no definite D call. The CDR3 covers 15 residues. Looked up from germline, CDR1 is LGHNA and CDR2 is YSLEER. V dropped 0 bases and J dropped 2 bases, with 10 bases sitting between them.

The genes are TRBV7-8 and TRBJ1-2; 8 bases are a match to TRBD1. The CDR3 runs 16 residues. Germline CDR1 and CDR2: SGHVS and FQNEAQ. Trimming removed 0 bases from V and 4 bases from J; junction bases left unmatched: 7. The CDR3 sequence: CASSLAAAGGFYGYTF. CDR3 sequence (DNA): TGTGCCAGCAGCTTAGCAGCGGCAGGGGGCTTCTATGGCTACACCTTC.

This clonotype was detected many times. J is TRBJ2-2 and V is TRBV29-1, with TRBD2 as a possible D gene (6 bases). Germline CDR1 reads SQVTM; CDR2 reads ANQGSEA. Trimming left V 5 bases short and J 8 bases short, with 21 bases between. There are 15 residues in the CDR3. The CDR3 DNA is TGCAGCGTTTGTATGTATAACGGGAGCATTGGGGAGCTGTTTTTT. This sequence encodes CSVCMYNGSIGELFF.

The chain carries TRBV4-1 and TRBJ2-1; the D gene is possibly TRBD2 (5 bases). The CDR3 is 15 residues long. CDR1 is MGHRA and CDR2 is YSYEKL in the germline V gene. V was trimmed by 0 bases and J by 10 bases, leaving 16 bases between them. CDR3: CASSQDPGFPWEQFF. Here the CDR3 DNA reads TGCGCCAGCAGCCAAGATCCGGGGTTCCCCTGGGAGCAGTTCTTC.

The V gene is TRBV11-2, the J gene TRBJ2-3, with TRBD2 matching 10 bases. Germline CDR1 reads SGHAT; CDR2 reads FQNNGV. Trimming at V came to 2 bases and at J to 1 base, leaving 15 bases not matched to a gene. The CDR3 loop spans 20 amino acids. DNA for the CDR3: TGTGCCAGCAGCTTATCCTGGAGTAGCGGGAGGAGCCAGGGCACAGATACGCAGTATTTT. This encodes CASSLSWSSGRSQGTDTQYF.

The chain couples TRBV27 to TRBJ1-6, with D unclear. V dropped 3 bases and J dropped 9 bases, with 12 bases sitting between them. Germline V gene data show CDR1 as MNHEY and CDR2 as SMNVEV (reference sequence). The CDR3 runs 14 residues. The CDR3 DNA follows: TGTGCCAGCAGTTTCTTGATTTGGGGTTCACCCCTCCACTTT. Translated, it gives CASSFLIWGSPLHF.

As regards this clonotype: The junction does not match germline at one end; this may be a read error. The rearrangement links TRBV5-1 to TRBJ2-5; the D is unclear. This CDR3 is built from 15 residues. CDR1 and CDR2 (germline): SGHRS, YFSETQ. In nucleotides, the CDR3 is TGCGCCAGCAGCTTGTCCGGGTCGTACCAAGAGACCCCGTACTTC. This sequence encodes CASSLSGSYQETPYF.

Remarks on this clonotype: At one boundary the junction diverges from the germline segment, which might be a read error. The chain has TRBV5-4 and TRBJ2-4, with TRBD2 identical over 12 bases. The V gene's germline CDR1 is SGHNT and CDR2 YYREEE (reference sequence). The CDR3 contains 17 residues. CDR3 region: CASRRTSGIGVDTIEYF. The CDR3 DNA reads TGTGCCAGCAGACGGACTAGCGGGATTGGCGTTGATACCATTGAGTACTTC.

The V call is TRBV2, the J call TRBJ2-5; D is undetermined. Near its end, the DNA agrees better with TRBJ2-7, so the J call may be wrong. Germline values: CDR1 SNHLY, CDR2 FYNNEI. The CDR3 is 13 amino acids. CDR3 sequence reads: CASRRLTTYEQYF. The DNA for the CDR3 is TGTGCCAGCAGACGACTCACGACCTACGAGCAGTACTTC.

The chain is built from TRBV24-1 and TRBJ2-2; D gene unclear. Trimming cost V 2 bases and J 2 bases, with 8 bases left between them. From germline, CDR1 is KGHDR and CDR2 SFDVKD. The CDR3 runs to 15 residues. The CDR3 bases are TGTGCCACCAGTGATTCCCGGGTTAACACCGGGGAGCTGTTTTTT. Protein sequence: CATSDSRVNTGELFF.

CDR3 region: CSAVSTTDNEQFF. The CDR3 coding sequence is TGCAGTGCTGTCAGTACTACTGACAATGAGCAGTTCTTC. The chain has TRBV20-1 and TRBJ2-5, with D uncertain. The end of the DNA aligns better with TRBJ2-1, so the J call may be wrong. The CDR3 spans 13 residues. CDR1 and CDR2 (germline): DFQATT, SNEGSKA (reference sequence).

This clonotype occurred many times. The chain recombines TRBV5-1 with TRBJ2-1; D perhaps matches TRBD2 (6 bases). Trimming removed 4 bases at V and 0 bases at J, with 8 bases between. CDR3 size: 14 residues. Germline V gene data show CDR1 as SGHRS and CDR2 as YFSETQ. The chain's CDR3 is CASSPGDSYNEQFF. The CDR3 DNA is TGCGCCAGCAGCCCGGGGGACTCCTACAATGAGCAGTTCTTC.

The gene calls are TRBV20-1 and TRBJ2-1; no clear D. The V gene lost 0 bases and the J gene lost 1 base, with 7 bases spanning the gap. Germline CDR1 reads DFQATT; CDR2 reads SNEGSKA (reference sequence). The CDR3 spans 14 residues. CDR3 DNA sequence: TGCAGTGCTAGAGAGCCTAGTTCCTACAATGAGCAGTTCTTC. It specifies CSAREPSSYNEQFF.

This clonotype was counted ten times or more. This rearrangement joins TRBV6-6 to TRBJ2-5; TRBD2 is a possible D gene (5 bases). The DNA end is more similar to TRBJ2-1, so the J call may be wrong. Germline-derived CDR1 and CDR2 are MNHNY and SVGAGI (reference sequence). This CDR3 spans 11 amino acids. The CDR3 region has the DNA TGTGCCAGCAGTCCGGAGGATGAGCAGTTCTTC. It translates to CASSPEDEQFF.

This clonotype was recorded at least ten times. The chain has TRBV7-9 and TRBJ2-1; 9 bases line up with TRBD1. Germline V gene sequence: CDR1 SEHNR, CDR2 FQNEAQ (reference sequence). The CDR3 runs to 15 residues. The V and J ends lost 5 bases and 4 bases, in that order; junction bases with no gene match: 6. CDR3 bases: TGTGCCAGCAGCCCAGAGGGACAGGGATACAATGAGCAGTTCTTC. It is translated as CASSPEGQGYNEQFF.

This clonotype was detected many times. The rearrangement links TRBV12-3 or TRBV12-4 to TRBJ2-7; TRBD2 agrees at 10 bases. This CDR3 spans 14 amino acids. After removal of 7 bases from V and 6 bases from J, the junction contained 9 bases not matched to a gene. The CDR3 loop reads CASNRGTSGTEQYF. Written as DNA, the CDR3 is TGTGCCAGCAACCGGGGTACTAGCGGGACCGAGCAGTACTTC.

This clonotype was seen more than once but under ten times. A read error may produce the germline difference seen at one junction end. This sequence joins TRBV18 and TRBJ2-3; tentatively, D is TRBD2 (5 bases). Germline V gene sequence: CDR1 KGHSH, CDR2 LQKENI. This CDR3 has 16 amino acids. The CDR3 sequence: CASSPPFRADTDTQYF. CDR3 bases: TGTGCCAGCTCGCCACCTTTTCGAGCGGACACAGATACGCAGTATTTT. The variable domain in full, with the rest retrieved from reference TRBV18 and TRBJ2-3, is NAGVMQNPRHLVRRRGQEARLRCSPMKGHSHVYWYRQLPEEGLKFMVYLQKENIIDESGMPKERFSAEFPKEGPSILRIQQVVRGDSAAYFCASSPPFRADTDTQYFGPGTRLTVL.

This clonotype was counted only a few times. This chain links TRBV20-1 with TRBJ2-1, with 14 bases that match TRBD2. In germline, CDR1 is DFQATT, CDR2 SNEGSKA (reference sequence). The J segment lost 5 bases and the V segment lost 2 bases, leaving 2 bases of the junction unmatched. There are 15 residues in the CDR3. In nucleotides, the CDR3 is TGCAGTGCTAGACGACTAGCGGGAGGGCACAATGAGCAGTTCTTC. This encodes CSARRLAGGHNEQFF.

V usage is TRBV18 and J usage is TRBJ2-1; TRBD2 matches at 9 bases. This CDR3 has 14 amino acids. With V trimmed by 1 base and J by 8 bases, 3 bases remained unmatched. Germline assignment: CDR1 KGHSH and CDR2 LQKENI. For the CDR3, the DNA is TGTGCCAGCTCACCACGAGCGGGAGGTGATGAGCAGTTCTTC. Protein: CASSPRAGGDEQFF.

This clonotype was counted many times. The V call is TRBV15, the J call TRBJ2-5; D not resolved. The CDR3 spans 15 residues. The ends were cut back, 0 bases at V and 1 base at J, with 9 bases in the middle. Germline CDR1 reads LNHNV; CDR2 reads YYDKDF (reference sequence). The CDR3 nucleotides are TGTGCCACCAGCAGAGATGGAGACCCCCAAGAGACCCAGTACTTC. It is translated as CATSRDGDPQETQYF.

This clonotype was counted ten times or more. The chain employs TRBV28 and TRBJ2-2, with 7 bases aligning to TRBD2. This CDR3 is built from 14 residues. Germline V gives CDR1 MDHEN, CDR2 SYDVKM. With V trimmed by 5 bases and J by 5 bases, 5 bases remained unmatched. The DNA of the CDR3 is TGTGCCAGCAGTGGCGGGGGATGGACCGGGGAGCTGTTTTTT. It encodes CASSGGGWTGELFF.

Regarding this clonotype: Sequence at one end of the junction differs from germline and may be a read error. The CDR3 nucleotides are TGTGCCAGCAGCCAGGGACTAGCGGGTTTCACAGATGCGCAGTATTTT. It codes for CASSQGLAGFTDAQYF. The chain uses TRBV7-3 and TRBJ2-3; 12 positions agree with TRBD2. The germline V gene encodes CDR1 SGHTA and CDR2 FQGTGA. CDR3 size: 16 residues.

This clonotype appeared a few times. This chain joins TRBV14 and TRBJ2-5; 8 bases align to TRBD2. The J call is uncertain, as TRBJ2-7 better fits the DNA end. CDR1 and CDR2 (germline): SGHDN, FVKESK. The CDR3 contains 14 residues. The CDR3 sequence is CASSPREAPYEQYF. Here the CDR3 DNA reads TGTGCCAGCAGCCCGCGGGAGGCCCCCTACGAGCAGTACTTC.

On this clonotype itself: At one end the junction does not follow the germline gene, possibly because of a read error. The genes are TRBV13 and TRBJ2-5; no reliable D call. Germline V gene lookup returns CDR1 PRHDT and CDR2 FYEKMQ (reference sequence). This CDR3 is 15 amino acids long. In nucleotides, the CDR3 is TGTGCCAACAGCAACGACTGGGGTTCGGGTGAGACCCAGTACTTC. Protein: CANSNDWGSGETQYF.